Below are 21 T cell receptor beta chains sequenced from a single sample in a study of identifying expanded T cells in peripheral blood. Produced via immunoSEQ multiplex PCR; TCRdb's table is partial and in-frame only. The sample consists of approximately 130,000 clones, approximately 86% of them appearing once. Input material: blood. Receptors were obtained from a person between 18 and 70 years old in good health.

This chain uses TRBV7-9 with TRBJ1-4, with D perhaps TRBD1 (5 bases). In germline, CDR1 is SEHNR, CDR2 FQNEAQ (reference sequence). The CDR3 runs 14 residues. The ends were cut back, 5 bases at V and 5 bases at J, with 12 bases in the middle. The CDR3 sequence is CASSPGTRNEKLFF. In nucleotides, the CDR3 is TGTGCCAGCAGCCCCGGGACGAGGAATGAAAAACTGTTTTTT.

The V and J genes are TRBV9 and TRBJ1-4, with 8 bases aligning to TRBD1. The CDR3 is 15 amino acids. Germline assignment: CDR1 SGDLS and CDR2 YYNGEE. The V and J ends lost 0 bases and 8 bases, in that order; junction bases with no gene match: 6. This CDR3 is CASSVGGPGGEKLFF. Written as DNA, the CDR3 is TGTGCCAGCAGCGTAGGCGGGCCAGGGGGCGAAAAACTGTTTTTT.

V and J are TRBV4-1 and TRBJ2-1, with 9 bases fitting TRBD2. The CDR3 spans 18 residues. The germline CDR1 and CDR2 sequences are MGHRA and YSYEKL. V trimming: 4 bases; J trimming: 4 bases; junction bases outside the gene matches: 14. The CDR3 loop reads CASSPRYAGGPRYNEQFF. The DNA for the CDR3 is TGCGCCAGCAGCCCGCGGTACGCGGGAGGGCCCCGATACAATGAGCAGTTCTTC.

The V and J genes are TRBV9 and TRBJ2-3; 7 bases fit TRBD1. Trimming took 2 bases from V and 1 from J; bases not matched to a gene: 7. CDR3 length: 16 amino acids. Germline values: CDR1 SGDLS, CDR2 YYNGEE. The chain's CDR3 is CASSVSSGQGTDTQYF. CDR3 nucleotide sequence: TGTGCCAGCAGCGTTAGTTCCGGACAGGGCACAGATACGCAGTATTTT.

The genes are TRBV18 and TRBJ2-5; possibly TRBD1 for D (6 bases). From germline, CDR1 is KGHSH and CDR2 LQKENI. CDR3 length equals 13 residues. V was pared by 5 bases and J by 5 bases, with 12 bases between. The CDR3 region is CASSSDQGETQYF. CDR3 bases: TGTGCCAGCTCATCAGACCAGGGGGAGACCCAGTACTTC.

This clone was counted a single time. CDR3 sequence (DNA): TGTGCCAGCAGCGTACTCCCAGGGGGCGTAAACACCGGGGAGCTGTTTTTT. It specifies CASSVLPGGVNTGELFF. The V call is TRBV9, the J call TRBJ2-2; 8 bases agree with TRBD1. Germline lookup yields CDR1 SGDLS and CDR2 YYNGEE. CDR3 length: 17 amino acids. V shed 1 base, J shed 2 bases, and the junction held 7 bases outside the gene matches.

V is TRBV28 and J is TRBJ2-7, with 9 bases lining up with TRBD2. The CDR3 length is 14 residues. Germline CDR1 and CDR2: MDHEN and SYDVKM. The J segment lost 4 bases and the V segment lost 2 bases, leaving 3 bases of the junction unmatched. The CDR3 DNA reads TGTGCCAGCAGTTTAAGGGCGGGAGGGTACGAGCAGTACTTC. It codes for CASSLRAGGYEQYF.

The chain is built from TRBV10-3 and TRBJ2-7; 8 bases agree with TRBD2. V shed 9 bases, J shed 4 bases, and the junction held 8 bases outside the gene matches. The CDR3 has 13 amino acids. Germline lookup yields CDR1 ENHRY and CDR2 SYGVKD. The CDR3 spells CAIKAGTSYEQYF. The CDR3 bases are TGTGCCATAAAAGCCGGGACTAGTTACGAGCAGTACTTC.

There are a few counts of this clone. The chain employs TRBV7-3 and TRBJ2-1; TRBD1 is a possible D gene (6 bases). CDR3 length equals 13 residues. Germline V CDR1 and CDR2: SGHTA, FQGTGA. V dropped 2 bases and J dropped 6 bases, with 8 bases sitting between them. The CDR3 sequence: CASSLVGGNEQFF. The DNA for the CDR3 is TGTGCCAGCAGCTTAGTAGGGGGCAATGAGCAGTTCTTC.

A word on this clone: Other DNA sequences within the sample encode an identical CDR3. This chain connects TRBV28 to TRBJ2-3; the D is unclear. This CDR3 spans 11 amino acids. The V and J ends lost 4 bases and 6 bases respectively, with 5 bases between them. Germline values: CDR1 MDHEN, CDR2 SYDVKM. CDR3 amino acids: CASSSLDTQYF. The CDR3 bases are TGTGCCAGCAGTTCATTGGATACGCAGTATTTT.

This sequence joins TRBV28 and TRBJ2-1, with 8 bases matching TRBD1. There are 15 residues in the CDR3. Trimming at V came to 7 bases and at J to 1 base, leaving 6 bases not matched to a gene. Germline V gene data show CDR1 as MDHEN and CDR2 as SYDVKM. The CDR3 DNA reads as TGTGCCAGCATTGACAGGGGACGTTCCTACAATGAGCAGTTCTTC. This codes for CASIDRGRSYNEQFF.

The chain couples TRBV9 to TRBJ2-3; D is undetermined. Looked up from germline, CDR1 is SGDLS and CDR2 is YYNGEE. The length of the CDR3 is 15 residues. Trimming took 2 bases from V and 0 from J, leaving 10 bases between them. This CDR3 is CASSVYIQSTDTQYF. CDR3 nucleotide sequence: TGTGCCAGCAGCGTCTACATCCAGAGCACAGATACGCAGTATTTT.

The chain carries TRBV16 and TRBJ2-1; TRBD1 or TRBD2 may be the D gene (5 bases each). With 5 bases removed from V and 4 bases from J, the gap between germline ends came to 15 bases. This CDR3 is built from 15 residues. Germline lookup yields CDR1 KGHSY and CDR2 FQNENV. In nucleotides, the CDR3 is TGTGCCAGCAGCGGCACTACTGGGGGTTACAATGAGCAGTTCTTC. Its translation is CASSGTTGGYNEQFF.

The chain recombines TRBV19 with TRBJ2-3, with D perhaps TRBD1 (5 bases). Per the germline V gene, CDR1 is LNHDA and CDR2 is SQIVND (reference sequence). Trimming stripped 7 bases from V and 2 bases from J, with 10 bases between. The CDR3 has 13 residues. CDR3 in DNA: TGTGCCAGTAAAGGGGATTACACAGATACGCAGTATTTT. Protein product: CASKGDYTDTQYF.

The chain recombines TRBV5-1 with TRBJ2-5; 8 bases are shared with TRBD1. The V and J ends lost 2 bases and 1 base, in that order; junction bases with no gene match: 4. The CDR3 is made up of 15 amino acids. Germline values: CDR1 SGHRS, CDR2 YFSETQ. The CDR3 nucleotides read TGCGCCAGCAGCTTCCGGACAGGGTCCCAAGAGACCCAGTACTTC. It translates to CASSFRTGSQETQYF.

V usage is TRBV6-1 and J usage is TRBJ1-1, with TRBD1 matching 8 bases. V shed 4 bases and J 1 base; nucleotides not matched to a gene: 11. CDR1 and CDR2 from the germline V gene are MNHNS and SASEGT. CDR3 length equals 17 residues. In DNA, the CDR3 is TGTGCCAGCAGTGGAGAAACCGGGACAGGAGCGAACACTGAAGCTTTCTTT. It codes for CASSGETGTGANTEAFF.

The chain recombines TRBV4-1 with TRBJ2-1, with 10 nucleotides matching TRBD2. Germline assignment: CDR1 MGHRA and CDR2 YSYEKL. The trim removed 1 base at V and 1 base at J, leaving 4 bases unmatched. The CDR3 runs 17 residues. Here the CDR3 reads CASSQGPLAGSYNEQFF. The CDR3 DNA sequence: TGCGCCAGCAGCCAAGGCCCACTAGCGGGATCCTACAATGAGCAGTTCTTC.

The CDR3: CASSSPSDADQPQHF. CDR3 in DNA: TGTGCCAGCAGTTCGCCTTCGGACGCCGATCAGCCCCAGCATTTT. The chain joins TRBV6-6 to TRBJ1-5, with D unresolved. CDR1 is MNHNY and CDR2 is SVGAGI in the germline V gene (reference sequence). The ends were cut back, 4 bases at V and 5 bases at J, with 15 bases in the middle. The CDR3 consists of 15 residues.

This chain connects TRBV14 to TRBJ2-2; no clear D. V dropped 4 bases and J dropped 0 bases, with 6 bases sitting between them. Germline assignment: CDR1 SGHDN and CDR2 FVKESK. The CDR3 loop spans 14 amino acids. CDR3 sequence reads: CASSPPANTGELFF. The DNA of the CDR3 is TGTGCCAGCAGCCCACCTGCGAACACCGGGGAGCTGTTTTTT.

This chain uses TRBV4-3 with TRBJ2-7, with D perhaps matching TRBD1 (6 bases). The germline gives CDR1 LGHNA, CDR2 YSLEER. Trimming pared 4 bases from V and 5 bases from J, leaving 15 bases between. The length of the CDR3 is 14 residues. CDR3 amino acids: CASSPTAGVHEQYF. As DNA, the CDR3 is TGCGCCAGCAGCCCCACGGCAGGGGTCCACGAGCAGTACTTC.

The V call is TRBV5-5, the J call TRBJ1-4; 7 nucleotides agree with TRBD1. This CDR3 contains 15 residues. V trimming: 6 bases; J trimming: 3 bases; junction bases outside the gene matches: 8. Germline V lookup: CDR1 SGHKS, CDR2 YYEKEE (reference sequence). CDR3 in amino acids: CASNPPGTANEKLFF. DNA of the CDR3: TGTGCCAGCAACCCGCCAGGGACAGCTAATGAAAAACTGTTTTTT.